The rows below give T cell receptor beta chains drawn from one sample of a study of cytomegalovirus exposure and HLA in healthy donors. Measured with immunoSEQ multiplex PCR; TCRdb has only the in-frame clones, and not every one. The table includes some 160,000 clones, approximately 78% detected once. The material sequenced was PBMCs. These receptors all stem from a male donor in good health and CMV-seronegative. Each CDR3 is given with its conserved first and last residue. D genes are given only for firm matches. Size tells how often a clone was seen (once, few, many) or the class of an expanded clone, and some rows leave it out.

size: .; D: TRBD1; V: TRBV6-5; J: TRBJ1-5; CDR3: CASSYLIEQGTQHF; DNA: TGTGCCAGCAGTTACTTGATAGAACAGGGGACCCAGCATTTT
size: .; D: TRBD2; V: TRBV9; J: TRBJ2-7; CDR3: CASSFNAGTSGEQYF; DNA: TGTGCCAGCAGCTTTAATGCCGGGACTAGCGGGGAGCAGTACTTC
size: .; D: TRBD2; V: TRBV6-1; J: TRBJ2-3; CDR3: CASSDIRTSGDTDTQYF; DNA: TGTGCCAGCAGTGACATCCGGACTAGCGGGGACACAGATACGCAGTATTTT
size: few; D: .; V: TRBV2; J: TRBJ2-1; CDR3: CASAKPGWTVNNEQFF; DNA: TGTGCCAGCGCCAAACCGGGCTGGACAGTGAACAATGAGCAGTTCTTC
size: .; D: TRBD1; V: TRBV11-2; J: TRBJ2-7; CDR3: CASSLVRDRGLYEQYF; DNA: TGTGCCAGCAGCTTAGTTAGGGACAGGGGCCTCTACGAGCAGTACTTC
size: .; D: .; V: TRBV5-6; J: TRBJ2-1; CDR3: CASSPASAQQFF; DNA: TGTGCCAGCAGCCCGGCTAGCGCCCAGCAGTTCTTC
size: .; D: .; V: TRBV18; J: TRBJ1-5; CDR3: CASSPQGSNQPQHF; DNA: TGTGCCAGCTCACCCCAGGGTAGCAATCAGCCCCAGCATTTT
size: .; D: .; V: TRBV23-1; J: TRBJ1-2; CDR3: CASSHKGRRASFFPDGYTF; DNA: TGCGCCAGCAGCCACAAAGGACGCAGGGCATCTTTTTTTCCGGATGGCTACACCTTC
size: .; D: TRBD2; V: TRBV5-1; J: TRBJ2-3; CDR3: CASSLGLAGQTDTQYF; DNA: TGCGCCAGCAGCCTAGGACTAGCGGGACAAACAGATACGCAGTATTTT
size: .; D: TRBD1; V: TRBV15; J: TRBJ2-1; CDR3: CATSREDRGYNEQFF; DNA: TGTGCCACCAGCAGAGAGGACAGGGGGTACAATGAGCAGTTCTTC